The entry that follows covers one T cell receptor (beta chain) sequence. The CDR3 has 14 amino acids. The V gene end was trimmed by 3 bases and the J gene end by 6 bases; junction bases not matched to a gene: 6. Germline-derived CDR1 and CDR2 are MDHEN and SYDVKM. One entry per CDR3 protein, called by TCRdb with MiXCR from the 5' RACE reads. The table records tens of thousands of distinct CDR3 sequences, 13% of them present only once. The sample comes from a study of early T cells in non-severe SARS-CoV-2 infection. The material was whole blood, obtained at baseline. The sequence derives from an adult who was a healthcare worker with PCR-confirmed SARS-CoV-2 infection or an uninfected control (not recorded which). The chain couples TRBV28 to TRBJ2-7, with 9 bases fitting TRBD1. CDR3 DNA: TGTGCCAGCAGTTTCCCGGGACAGGGAGTCGAGCAGTACTTC. Translation: CASSFPGQGVEQYF.